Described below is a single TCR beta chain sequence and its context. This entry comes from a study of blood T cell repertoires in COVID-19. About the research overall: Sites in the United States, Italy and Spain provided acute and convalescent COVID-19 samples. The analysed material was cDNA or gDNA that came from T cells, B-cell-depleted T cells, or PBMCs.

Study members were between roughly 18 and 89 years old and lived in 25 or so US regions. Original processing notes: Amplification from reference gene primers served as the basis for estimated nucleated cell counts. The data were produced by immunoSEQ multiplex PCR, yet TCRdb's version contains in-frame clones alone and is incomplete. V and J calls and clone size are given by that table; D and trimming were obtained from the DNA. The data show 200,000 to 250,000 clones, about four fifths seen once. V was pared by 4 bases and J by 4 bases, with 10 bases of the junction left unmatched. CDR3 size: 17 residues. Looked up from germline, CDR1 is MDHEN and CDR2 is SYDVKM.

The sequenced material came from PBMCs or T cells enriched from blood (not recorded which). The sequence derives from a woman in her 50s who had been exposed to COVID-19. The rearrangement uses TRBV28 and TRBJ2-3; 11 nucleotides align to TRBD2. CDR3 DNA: TGTGCCAGCAGTTCGTTAGCGGGGGGGCTGGATGCAGATACGCAGTATTTT. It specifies CASSSLAGGLDADTQYF. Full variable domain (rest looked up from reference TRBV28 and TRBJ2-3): DVKVTQSSRYLVKRTGEKVFLECVQDMDHENMFWYRQDPGLGLRLIYFSYDVKMKEKGDIPEGYSVSREKKERFSLILESASTNQTSMYLCASSSLAGGLDADTQYFGPGTRLTVL.